Shown below are 10 T cell receptor beta chains from a single sample sequenced in a study of T cell repertoires in cytomegalovirus infection. Each CDR3 protein gets one entry after TCRdb re-called the reads with MiXCR. Counted here are under 850,000 distinct CDR3 sequences, about a third occurring once; the ten biggest clones make up under 3%. Sequencing was done on a sample of PBMCs. The receptors derive from a human donor in good health (CMV status not recorded). Some clones in this sample may be carry-over from other donors' samples.

On this clonotype itself: No conserved phenylalanine or tryptophan ends this CDR3, so it is likely a read error. This chain connects TRBV2 to TRBJ2-1; TRBD2 might be the D (6 bases). Germline V gene sequence: CDR1 SNHLY, CDR2 FYNNEI. V gave up 9 bases and J gave up 3 bases, with 9 bases separating them. CDR3 length equals 12 residues. The CDR3 DNA follows: TGTGCCAGTGGGCGGGGCTACAATGAGCAGTTCTTA. Translated: CASGRGYNEQFL.

The rearrangement joins TRBV4-1 to TRBJ1-2; D gene uncertain. The CDR3 has 13 residues. V was trimmed by 1 base and J by 4 bases, leaving 7 bases between them. Germline loops: CDR1 MGHRA, CDR2 YSYEKL. CDR3 sequence reads: CASSQGVSYGYTF. CDR3 DNA sequence: TGCGCCAGCAGCCAAGGGGTTTCCTATGGCTACACCTTC.

The chain recombines TRBV28 with TRBJ1-3; the D gene is possibly TRBD1 (5 bases). Trimming removed 11 bases at V and 2 bases at J, with 16 bases between. The CDR3 spans 14 residues. Germline lookup yields CDR1 MDHEN and CDR2 SYDVKM. CDR3 coding DNA: TGTGCCGGCTCGGACCGAGGGGCTGGAAACACCATATATTTT. This translates into CAGSDRGAGNTIYF.

The sample holds a few counts of this clonotype. The chain has TRBV28 and TRBJ2-7; TRBD1 aligns across 8 bases. The germline CDR1 and CDR2 sequences are MDHEN and SYDVKM. V trimming: 8 bases; J trimming: 3 bases; junction bases outside the gene matches: 9. CDR3 length: 14 residues. The CDR3 here is CASHSGQESYEQYF. As DNA, the CDR3 is TGTGCCAGCCATTCGGGACAGGAAAGCTACGAGCAGTACTTC.

The chain links TRBV29-1 to TRBJ1-2, with 7 bases identical to TRBD1. This CDR3 comprises 12 residues. Germline V lookup: CDR1 SQVTM, CDR2 ANQGSEA. The V and J ends lost 3 bases and 5 bases, in that order; junction bases with no gene match: 3. This CDR3 is CSVDGQEYGYTF. As DNA, the CDR3 is TGCAGCGTTGATGGACAGGAATATGGCTACACCTTC.

The chain links TRBV19 to TRBJ2-3; maybe TRBD1 (6 bases). Trimming removed 1 base at V and 2 bases at J, with 10 bases between. This CDR3 spans 15 amino acids. Germline CDR1 is LNHDA and CDR2 is SQIVND (reference sequence). CDR3 sequence: CASSIGAGATDTQYF. The CDR3 DNA sequence: TGTGCCAGTAGTATAGGGGCAGGGGCCACAGATACGCAGTATTTT.

The chain uses TRBV5-1 and TRBJ1-2; weak D call: TRBD1 (6 bases). Per germline, CDR1 SGHRS and CDR2 YFSETQ. The CDR3 spans 13 residues. Trimming shortened V by 1 base and J by 4 bases, and 8 bases separated the two germline ends. CDR3 nucleotide sequence: TGCGCCAGCAGCTTGCCAGGGGCCTATGGCTACACCTTC. Amino acid sequence: CASSLPGAYGYTF.

The V gene is TRBV5-4, the J gene TRBJ1-2; D gene ambiguous. This CDR3 region has 15 residues. Trimming cost V 1 base and J 4 bases, with 14 bases left between them. Germline loops: CDR1 SGHNT, CDR2 YYREEE (reference sequence). The CDR3, as DNA: TGTGCCAGCAGCTTGAGGACCGAGCGGGGCTATGGCTACACCTTC. Translating gives CASSLRTERGYGYTF.

J is TRBJ1-2 and V is TRBV2; D gene uncertain. Trimming took off 8 bases at V and 6 bases at J, with 10 bases between the two ends. The germline V gene has CDR1 SNHLY and CDR2 FYNNEI. The CDR3 sequence is 11 residues long. The chain's CDR3 is CASAYHDGYTF. In DNA, the CDR3 is TGTGCCAGCGCATATCATGATGGCTACACCTTC.

This chain connects TRBV14 to TRBJ1-3; D is perhaps TRBD1 (6 bases). With 1 base removed from V and 0 bases from J, the gap between germline ends came to 10 bases. Germline V lookup: CDR1 SGHDN, CDR2 FVKESK. The CDR3 extends over 16 amino acids. The CDR3 sequence is CASSQVAGHSGNTIYF. Written as DNA, the CDR3 is TGTGCCAGCAGCCAAGTCGCGGGACACTCTGGAAACACCATATATTTT.